Included here is one T cell receptor beta chain sequence, with context. The CDR3 consists of 16 residues. Germline V gene sequence: CDR1 MGHDK, CDR2 SYGVNS. J lost 8 bases, V lost 2 bases, and 9 bases had no gene match. The sample belongs to a study of blood T cell repertoires in COVID-19. Using immunoSEQ multiplex PCR, the repertoire was profiled, and TCRdb retains in-frame clones only, with some absent. The sample comprises 130,000 to 150,000 clones, around 87% of which are singletons, and under 9% rests with the top ten. The sample consisted of peripheral blood. The genes are TRBV25-1 and TRBJ2-1; 10 bases match TRBD1. The TCR comes from a woman aged 50 to 60 with active or convalescent COVID-19. Here the CDR3 DNA reads TGTGCCAGCAGTGAAAGGGTGGGACAGGGGTCCTATGAGCAGTTCTTC. Protein sequence: CASSERVGQGSYEQFF.